This T cell receptor (beta chain) is drawn from a study of response to subunit inactivated influenza vaccine. This clonotype was recorded many times. Antigen: not known. The study's findings and limits: New T cells are recruited in small numbers by each seasonal influenza vaccination, according to the authors' suggestion.

TCRdb reprocessed the RT-PCR reads via MiXCR and lists one record per CDR3 protein. The sample lists 550,000 to 800,000 distinct CDR3 sequences, over 11% occurring once. The germline V gene encodes CDR1 DFQATT and CDR2 SNEGSKA (reference sequence). V dropped 6 bases and J dropped 5; count of bases not matched to a gene: 11. This CDR3 region has 15 residues. The sample consisted of PBMCs from blood, taken 14 days before vaccination. This rearrangement joins TRBV20-1 to TRBJ2-2; 8 bases match TRBD1. This clonotype was obtained from a man in his forties or fifties who received an inactivated influenza vaccine. CDR3 in amino acids: CSAIIGQGTTGELFF. The CDR3 DNA follows: TGCAGTGCCATCATCGGACAGGGAACAACCGGGGAGCTGTTTTTT.